The following is a TCR beta chain sequence with its context. Germline-derived CDR1 and CDR2 are DFQATT and SNEGSKA (reference sequence). CDR3 size: 11 residues. The junction had 5 bases not matched to a gene; V was cut back by 6 bases and J by 7 bases. This specimen belongs to a study of cytomegalovirus exposure and HLA in healthy donors. PCR was performed using 60 Vbeta and 13 Jbeta primers. The data were produced by immunoSEQ multiplex PCR, yet TCRdb's version contains in-frame clones alone and is incomplete. The data hold 85,000 to 100,000 clones, with 60% to 70% observed a single time. The sample was PBMCs. The sequence came from a young woman in good health and CMV-seronegative. The chain employs TRBV20-1 and TRBJ1-2, with TRBD1 matching over 7 bases. CDR3 protein: CSARQGSGYTF. The CDR3 region has the DNA TGCAGTGCCCGACAGGGAAGTGGCTACACCTTC.